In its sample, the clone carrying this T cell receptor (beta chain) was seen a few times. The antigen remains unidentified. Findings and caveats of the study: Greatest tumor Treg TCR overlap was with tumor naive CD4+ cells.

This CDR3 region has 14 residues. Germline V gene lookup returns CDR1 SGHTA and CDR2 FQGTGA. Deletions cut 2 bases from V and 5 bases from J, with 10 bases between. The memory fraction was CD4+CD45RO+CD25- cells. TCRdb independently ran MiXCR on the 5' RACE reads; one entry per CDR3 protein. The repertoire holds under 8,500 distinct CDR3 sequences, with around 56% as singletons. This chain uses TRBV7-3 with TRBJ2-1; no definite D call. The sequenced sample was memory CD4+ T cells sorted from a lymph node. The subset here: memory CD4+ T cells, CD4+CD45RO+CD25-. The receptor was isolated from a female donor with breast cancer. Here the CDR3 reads CASSLGWANNEQFF. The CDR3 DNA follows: TGTGCCAGCAGCTTAGGGTGGGCAAACAATGAGCAGTTCTTC.